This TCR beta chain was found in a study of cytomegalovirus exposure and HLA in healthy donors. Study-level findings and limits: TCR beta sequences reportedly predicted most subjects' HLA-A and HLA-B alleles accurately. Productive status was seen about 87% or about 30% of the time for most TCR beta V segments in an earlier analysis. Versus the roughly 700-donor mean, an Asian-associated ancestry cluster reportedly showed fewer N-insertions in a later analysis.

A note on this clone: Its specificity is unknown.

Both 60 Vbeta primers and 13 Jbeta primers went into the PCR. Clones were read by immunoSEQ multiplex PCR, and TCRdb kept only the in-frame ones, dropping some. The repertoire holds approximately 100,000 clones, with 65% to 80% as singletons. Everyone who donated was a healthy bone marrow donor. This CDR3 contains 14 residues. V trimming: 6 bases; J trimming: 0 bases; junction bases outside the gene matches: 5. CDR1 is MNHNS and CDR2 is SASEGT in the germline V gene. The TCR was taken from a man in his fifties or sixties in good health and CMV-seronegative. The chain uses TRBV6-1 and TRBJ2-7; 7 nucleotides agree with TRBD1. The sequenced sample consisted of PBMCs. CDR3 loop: CASRGWDSSYEQYF. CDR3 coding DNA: TGTGCCAGCAGGGGGTGGGACAGCTCCTACGAGCAGTACTTC.